The 16 T cell receptor beta chains below come from one sample, sequenced in a study of regulatory T cells in long-lasting Graves disease. According to the study, TCR beta libraries were built with iRepertoire HTBI primers and CDR3-region Arm-PCR. TCRdb re-called the multiplex PCR reads through MiXCR, storing one row per CDR3 protein. The sample holds about 460,000 distinct CDR3 sequences, approximately 23% seen once. Indicated time point: persistent/refractory GD, antithyroid drugs over 5 years with positive TRAb. Extracted PBMC RNA gave rise to the TCR library. Sequencing used peripheral blood mononuclear cells (PBMCs), obtained when the disease was refractory, from a patient treated with antithyroid drugs. These receptors originate from a female donor with Graves disease.

This clonotype was observed many times. The V call is TRBV2, the J call TRBJ1-3; 8 bases line up with TRBD1. V shed 6 bases, J shed 0 bases, and the junction held 13 bases outside the gene matches. The CDR3 runs 18 residues. Germline V gene data show CDR1 as SNHLY and CDR2 as FYNNEI. For the CDR3, the DNA is TGTGCCAGCAGGGAATCGGCAGGGGGCTACTTCTCTGGAAACACCATATATTTT. It encodes CASRESAGGYFSGNTIYF. Full variable domain (rest looked up from reference TRBV2 and TRBJ1-3): EPEVTQTPSHQVTQMGQEVILRCVPISNHLYFYWYRQILGQKVEFLVSFYNNEISEKSEIFDDQFSVERPDGSNFTLKIRSTKLEDSAMYFCASRESAGGYFSGNTIYFGEGSWLTVV.

This clonotype was counted only a few times. The chain is built from TRBV6-5 and TRBJ1-3, with 7 positions matching TRBD1. Germline-derived CDR1 and CDR2 are MNHEY and SVGAGI. J was trimmed by 2 bases and V by 0 bases; bases with no gene match: 7. This CDR3 region has 17 residues. For the CDR3, the DNA is TGTGCCAGCAGTTACTCGTGGAGGGGGCTTACTGGAAACACCATATATTTT. It codes for CASSYSWRGLTGNTIYF.

In its sample, this clonotype was seen many times. This chain connects TRBV2 to TRBJ2-2; a possible D gene is TRBD2 (6 bases). Germline V lookup: CDR1 SNHLY, CDR2 FYNNEI. The CDR3 has 13 residues. With 3 bases removed from V and 7 bases from J, the gap between germline ends came to 9 bases. CDR3 loop: CASSERGGGELFF. DNA for the CDR3: TGTGCCAGCAGTGAGCGGGGAGGCGGGGAGCTGTTTTTT.

This clonotype was recorded a few times. The V and J genes are TRBV30 and TRBJ2-7; TRBD1 matches at 7 bases. With V trimmed by 3 bases and J by 4 bases, 9 bases remained unmatched. CDR1 is GTSNPN, CDR2 SVGIG, per germline (reference sequence). There are 14 residues in the CDR3. CDR3 bases: TGTGCCTGGAGGAGAAAGGGGGCGCGGTACGAGCAGTACTTC. This codes for CAWRRKGARYEQYF. The full variable domain, with the rest looked up from reference TRBV30 and TRBJ2-7, is SQTIHQWPATLVQPVGSPLSLECTVEGTSNPNLYWYRQAAGRGLQLLFYSVGIGQISSEVPQNLSASRPQDRQFILSSKKLLLSDSGFYLCAWRRKGARYEQYFGPGTRLTVT.

A few counts support this clonotype. This rearrangement joins TRBV7-9 to TRBJ2-3; D gene unclear. This CDR3 comprises 12 residues. The germline V gene has CDR1 SEHNR and CDR2 FQNEAQ (reference sequence). Between the trimmed V and J ends, which lost 5 bases and 0 bases, there was a span of 3 bases. CDR3 nucleotide sequence: TGTGCCAGCAGCATGAGCACAGATACGCAGTATTTT. This translates into CASSMSTDTQYF.

This clonotype was recorded many times. This chain links TRBV2 with TRBJ1-1, with D tentatively TRBD1 (6 bases). The CDR3 contains 12 residues. Germline loops: CDR1 SNHLY, CDR2 FYNNEI. V dropped 6 bases and J dropped 7 bases, with 12 bases sitting between them. The chain's CDR3 is CASSSTGIEAFF. Written as DNA, the CDR3 is TGTGCCAGCAGCAGTACAGGGATTGAAGCTTTCTTT.

This chain connects TRBV6-2 or TRBV6-3 to TRBJ2-7, with 7 bases lining up with TRBD2. The CDR3 is 15 amino acids. The V gene end was trimmed by 5 bases and the J gene end by 0 bases; junction bases not matched to a gene: 7. Germline V gene lookup returns CDR1 MNHEY and CDR2 SVGEGT. The CDR3 loop is CASSPGLVNSYEQYF. The DNA for the CDR3 is TGTGCCAGCAGTCCCGGACTAGTGAACTCCTACGAGCAGTACTTC.

This clonotype was counted many times. The V call is TRBV27, the J call TRBJ2-7; D unclear. CDR1 is MNHEY and CDR2 is SMNVEV in the germline V gene (reference sequence). The V and J ends lost 1 base and 2 bases respectively, with 9 bases between them. The CDR3 extends over 14 amino acids. In nucleotides, the CDR3 is TGTGCCAGCAGTTTATTGGCTCACCCCTACGAGCAGTACTTC. Translating it yields CASSLLAHPYEQYF.

This rearrangement joins TRBV29-1 to TRBJ2-1, with 9 bases fitting TRBD1. This CDR3 has 13 amino acids. V shed 4 bases and J 8 bases; nucleotides not matched to a gene: 6. Germline V gene lookup returns CDR1 SQVTM and CDR2 ANQGSEA. The CDR3 DNA sequence: TGCAGCGTTGGGGGGACAGGGTGGGATGAGCAGTTCTTC. Its protein is CSVGGTGWDEQFF.

This clonotype was counted between two and nine times. The chain links TRBV27 to TRBJ1-5, with a weak D call TRBD1 (5 bases). V was shortened by 4 bases and J by 1 base, with 14 bases between the two germline ends. Looked up from germline, CDR1 is MNHEY and CDR2 is SMNVEV (reference sequence). This CDR3 spans 16 amino acids. The CDR3 DNA follows: TGTGCCAGCAGTTCCGGGGCTATACCAAGCAATCAGCCCCAGCATTTT. Protein sequence: CASSSGAIPSNQPQHF.

A remark on this clonotype: One end of the junction does not line up with germline, which may come from a read error. The chain uses TRBV5-1 and TRBJ2-7; 9 bases are a match to TRBD2. Germline CDR1 SGHRS, CDR2 YFSETQ. CDR3 length: 14 amino acids. The CDR3 DNA reads as TGCACCAGCAGCTTAGCGGGAGAGGTATACGAGCAGTACTTC. It specifies CTSSLAGEVYEQYF. Based on the CDR3 plus reference TRBV5-1 and TRBJ2-7, the full variable domain is KAGVTQTPRYLIKTRGQQVTLSCSPISGHRSVSWYQQTPGQGLQFLFEYFSETQRNKGNFPGRFSGRQFSNSRSEMNVSTLELGDSALYLCTSSLAGEVYEQYFGPGTRLTVT.

Notes on this clonotype: A far larger clone is just one base off, so this is likely a read error. This chain connects TRBV6-1 to TRBJ2-7; D uncertain. The CDR3 is 16 residues long. V dropped 5 bases and J dropped 3 bases, with 20 bases sitting between them. CDR1 is MNHNS, CDR2 SASEGT, per germline. The CDR3 protein is CASSYIAFRHFYEQYF. CDR3 DNA: TGTGCCAGCAGTTACATAGCTTTCAGACATTTCTACGAGCAGTACTTC.

This clonotype has a handful of counts. The chain employs TRBV3-1 and TRBJ2-7; D is unresolved. V was cut by 1 base and J by 2 bases, with 15 bases left in between. The CDR3 extends over 16 amino acids. Germline V CDR1 and CDR2: LGHDT, YNNKEL (reference sequence). The CDR3 DNA reads TGTGCCAGCAGCCAAGGCCCCGATTTTAAGGCCTACGAGCAGTACTTC. This gives the protein CASSQGPDFKAYEQYF.

This clonotype was seen more than once but under ten times. V and J are TRBV6-5 and TRBJ1-5, with D unclear. The CDR3 sequence is 15 residues long. Trimming took 2 bases from V and 3 from J, leaving 11 bases between them. In germline, CDR1 is MNHEY, CDR2 SVGAGI. The CDR3, as DNA: TGTGCCAGCAGTTACGGTCCGTCAGTCAATCAGCCCCAGCATTTT. It is translated as CASSYGPSVNQPQHF.

This clonotype came up a few times. The chain's CDR3 is CASSLHGSGNTIYF. The CDR3 DNA follows: TGTGCCAGCAGCCTACACGGCTCTGGAAACACCATATATTTT. The rearrangement joins TRBV7-2 to TRBJ1-3; D is undetermined. Deletions cut 5 bases from V and 0 bases from J, with 8 bases between. This CDR3 has 14 residues. Germline-derived CDR1 and CDR2 are SGHTA and FQGNSA.

This chain links TRBV9 with TRBJ2-2; no definite D call. Germline V CDR1 and CDR2: SGDLS, YYNGEE. V shed 4 bases and J shed 5 bases, with 12 bases lying between them. The CDR3 runs 14 residues. The CDR3 loop is CASSPLEGTGELFF. CDR3 DNA: TGTGCCAGCAGCCCCCTGGAAGGAACCGGGGAGCTGTTTTTT.